Sequencing of this T cell receptor beta chain was carried out in a study of shared clonotypes between healthy human individuals (dated by TCRdb to about 2020). Background on the whole study: The cohort comprised a couple of women and a few men aged 18 to 49 years. For each donor, three plates each were used for CD4 naive and CD4 memory, two plates were used for CD8 naive, and one plate was used for CD8 memory. The study deeply sequenced blood TCR repertoires of about 5 healthy adults to estimate repertoire size and the extent of clonotype sharing between individuals. Different laboratories and diverse techniques were used to prepare libraries and sequence TCR repertoires, to increase sequencing depth and limit assay-specific biases. Per donor, leukapheresis produced somewhere between about 0.9 and 9.5 billion PBMCs. The paper as a whole reports these results and caveats: The small number of donors limited the genetic and exposure-history diversity represented. Compared with non-shared clonotypes, clonotypes shared by all four sorted-subset donors had higher generation probabilities. Incomplete sequencing was indicated by rarefaction of sorted-subset datasets, despite the large sequencing depth. Pairwise subsampling led to the expectation that sequencing depth would affect the degree of clonotype sharing among donors. Naive subsets generally had larger estimated clonotype richness than memory subsets. Sampling was restricted to blood, and TCR repertoires in tissues likely differ from the TCR repertoires found in blood. When several donors were compared, the shared fraction of clonotypes was about 5% for naive CD4, about 4% for naive CD8, 2.3% for memory CD4, and 0.35% to 0.5% for memory CD8.

TCR CDR3 regions were amplified from genomic DNA by multiplex PCR using the deep immunoSEQ assay. For each cell subset, the extracted genomic DNA was distributed evenly across all wells of several immunoSEQ 96-well plates, and each plate served as one replicate. For sorted subsets, each replicate PCR was loaded with roughly 200 ng genomic DNA, equivalent to some 31,000 T cell genomes. The purified libraries were quantified using a Qubit 3.0 fluorometer, sized with a Bioanalyzer 2100, and then quantified again using the KAPA Library Quantification kit. A separate single-read 150-cycle Illumina NextSeq 550 flow cell was used to sequence each immunoSEQ 96-well plate. Per the authors' processing: Because the immunoSEQ output included only junctional sequences and no quality scores, the filtering could not be the same as the filtering used for full-length reads. Sequences were annotated with PyIR, a Python wrapper for IgBLAST v1.9, using IMGT germline references to assign V/J genes and CDR3. Reads were removed for weak V/J assignments (E-value above 1e-6), missing CDR3, stop codons, out-of-frame junctions, or ambiguous translated residues. V3J clonotypes were defined as sequences sharing the same inferred V gene, J gene, and CDR3 amino acid sequence. To compute the percentage overlap between repertoires, the number of shared unique clonotypes was divided by the size of the smaller repertoire. RTK rarefaction, the Chao1 estimator, and Recon v2.1 estimates of unobserved clonotypes were used to assess repertoire richness. Generation probabilities were computed with OLGA for all TCRbeta clonotypes obtained by the gDNA method from a handful of donors. This immuneACCESS table, as held by TCRdb, lists in-frame sequences with V and J called but not all clones. Of the missing ones, under half trace to an unresolved V gene in checked studies; the others have no known cause. That table furnishes V, J and clone size, whereas the DNA furnished D and trimming. The sample table holds under 200,000 clones, of which over 80% were seen once. The biggest ten clones account for around 0.072% of the sample.

On this clone itself: The antigen this receptor binds is unknown. The sample holds no much larger clone one base away, and base qualities are not on file.

Donors were healthy HIV-negative adults with no recently reported acute infections or vaccinations. Every donor was a Caucasian adult living in Nashville, Tennessee, USA. CD4+ T cells were enriched by magnetic negative selection; naive cells were then positively selected on CD45RA, and the negative fraction formed the memory subset. Blood was obtained by leukapheresis, after which PBMCs were separated by Ficoll-Histopaque density gradient centrifugation and cryopreserved in liquid nitrogen vapor phase. Analytical flow cytometry was used to check the purity and quantity of each magnetically sorted T cell population. From each sorted fraction, genomic DNA was isolated and quantified by UV absorbance on a Nanodrop 2000c. V loses 2 bases, J loses 6 bases, and the germline ends lie 23 bases apart. The CDR3 goes from the cysteine to the phenylalanine over 17 residues. This entry keeps only the CDR3 DNA: 51 bases, framed from base 1. CDR1 MNHEY and CDR2 SMNVEV were looked up in the germline V gene (reference sequence).

The sample taken for sequencing was naive CD4+ T cells sorted from blood. The cell subset or site label, read with the paper, signifies: CD45RA+ positively selected. The chain employs TRBV27 and TRBJ2-7; the D gene is perhaps TRBD1, on 6 matching bases. This receptor was obtained from a woman in her 30s in good health. The sequenced DNA is TGTGCCAGCAGTTTAAGTCATAGGACAGCGGCCAGGGGCGAGCAGTACTTC. It is translated as CASSLSHRTAARGEQYF.